This T cell receptor beta chain was found in a study of T cell repertoires in cytomegalovirus infection. At the level of the study: CMV epitopes, recently identified HLA-C-restricted and well-studied HLA-B-restricted, were used. Carrying CMV and the relevant HLA type showed in public TCR beta signatures.

The CDR3 totals 14 residues. Germline V CDR1 and CDR2: LGHNT, FRNRAP. V shed 6 bases and J 5 bases; nucleotides not matched to a gene: 5. TCRdb analysed the reads with MiXCR anew, one entry per CDR3 protein. The data contain around 430,000 distinct CDR3 sequences, about 44% of them singletons. Concerning this clonotype itself: Its target is not known.

The chain employs TRBV12-5 and TRBJ2-1; the match to TRBD1 covers 9 bases. The specimen comprised cultured PBMCs, sampled from culture after CMV antigen stimulation. The sequence was obtained from a human donor in good health (CMV status not recorded). Some clones in this sample may be carry-over from other donors' samples. In nucleotides, the CDR3 is TGTGCTAGTGGGTGGACAGGGGCCAACAATGAGCAGTTCTTC. Residues: CASGWTGANNEQFF.